Below, 2 T cell receptor beta chains from the same sample are listed, as sequenced in a study of T cell responses to AZD1222 COVID-19 vaccine. Measured with immunoSEQ multiplex PCR; TCRdb has only the in-frame clones, and not every one. The sample consists of about 140,000 clones, around nine tenths of them appearing once. The sample here was peripheral blood, taken on day 0 of AZD1222 vaccination. Receptor source: an adult in good health.

This clone was seen more than once but under ten times. CDR3 in amino acids: CASSLGTNPNQPQHF. The CDR3 coding sequence is TGCGCCAGCAGCTTGGGGACAAACCCTAATCAGCCCCAGCATTTT. This chain uses TRBV5-1 with TRBJ1-5; tentative D call: TRBD1 (5 bases). Germline V gene sequence: CDR1 SGHRS, CDR2 YFSETQ. V was pared by 0 bases and J by 4 bases, with 11 bases between. This CDR3 has 15 residues.

The chain combines TRBV6-2 or TRBV6-3 with TRBJ2-5; D is tentatively TRBD1 or TRBD2 (5 bases each). Trimming removed 2 bases at V and 1 base at J, with 14 bases between. Germline CDR1 and CDR2: MNHEY and SVGEGT. The CDR3 consists of 16 residues. CDR3: CASSYGFEGRQETQYF. Written as DNA, the CDR3 is TGTGCCAGCAGTTACGGTTTCGAGGGGCGCCAAGAGACCCAGTACTTC.